The sequence of this T cell receptor (beta chain) was determined in a study of blood T cell repertoires in COVID-19 (dated by TCRdb to about 2020). Background for the entire study: Samples covering the acute and convalescent phases of COVID-19 were provided by collaborators in the United States, Italy and Spain. The prospective study material was composed of cDNA or gDNA derived from T cells, B-cell-depleted T cells, or PBMCs. Subjects who had been exposed to COVID-19, were actively infected with it, or had recovered from it provided the deeply sampled blood TCRbeta repertoires that made up the dataset. A freely available public database, intended as a resource for researchers studying the immune response to SARS-CoV-2, is where the repertoires were released. The samples were drawn from the first 160 participants of the ongoing ImmuneRACE study and from 950 to 1,500 subjects provided by 6 global collaborators. Sample metadata almost always included a de-identified subject ID, COVID-19 status, age in years and sex. Where available, HLA class I and class II types were obtained from metadata supplied by the sample provider rather than from assay-based typing.

Remarks on this clone: Its antigen is still unknown. No much larger clone is present one base from it, and per-base qualities are unavailable.

Enrolling through a virtual design, the prospective study's participants ranged in age from roughly 18 to 90 years and lived across some 23 United States geographic areas. To assign participants to cohorts, the prospective study relied on clinical history that participants themselves reported in a screening survey and a study questionnaire. Exposed participants had been in contact with someone with a PCR-confirmed or clinician-diagnosed COVID-19 case within 2 weeks of study entry. In the prospective study, mobile phlebotomists collected whole blood, serum and a nasopharyngeal or oropharyngeal swab from each participant. Over an approximately 2-month period, participants in the prospective study had the option of providing additional blood draws and questionnaires. Before DNA extraction, blood samples from the prospective study were shipped at room temperature or frozen. Trimming takes 4 bases from V and 4 bases from J, and the germline ends sit 11 bases apart. Sequences PRHDT (CDR1) and FYEKMQ (CDR2) are obtained from the germline V gene (reference sequence). From the cysteine through the phenylalanine, the CDR3 covers 13 amino acids. The retained sequence is limited to the CDR3, 39 bases, with the frame set at the first base.

Summary of the overall study and its limitations: Clinical and demographic metadata were provided uncurated, with the amount varying by source and participant.

TCRbeta CDR3 regions were amplified from genomic DNA using the immunoSEQ Assay, a bias-controlled multiplex PCR. In the source study's methods: Within the assay, amplification of reference gene primers was used to estimate how many nucleated cells each sample contained. To quantify the absolute abundance of each unique TCRbeta CDR3 rearrangement, sequence reads were collapsed and filtered. For each sample, productive Simpson clonality was calculated as the square root of Simpson's diversity index across productive rearrangements. TCRdb took this table from immuneACCESS and kept in-frame rearrangements with V and J called. Such tables lack part of the clones; where checked against another copy, unresolved V genes explain under half of the gap, and the rest is unexplained. The DNA was the basis for D and trimming; V, J and clone size are from that table. This sample is represented by about 280,000 clones; approximately 90% of them were singletons. The leading ten clones occupy 2.5% to 3% of the sample.

The TCR comes from a middle-aged man who had been exposed to COVID-19. The V and J segments used are TRBV13 and TRBJ2-7; the D gene is perhaps TRBD2, from 6 matching bases. The sequenced sample consisted of PBMCs or T cells enriched from blood (not recorded which). The nucleotide sequence is given as TGTGCCAGCAGCTCCCGGGACTGGTACGAGCAGTACTTC. It codes for CASSSRDWYEQYF.